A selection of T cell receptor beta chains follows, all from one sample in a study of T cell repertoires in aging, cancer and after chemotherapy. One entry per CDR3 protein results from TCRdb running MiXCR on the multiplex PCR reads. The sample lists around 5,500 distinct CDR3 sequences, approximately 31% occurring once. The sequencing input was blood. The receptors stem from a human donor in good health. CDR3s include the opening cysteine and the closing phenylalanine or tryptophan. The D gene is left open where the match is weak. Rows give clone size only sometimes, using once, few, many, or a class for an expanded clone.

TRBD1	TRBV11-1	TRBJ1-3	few	CASSADRVMGTIYF	TGTGCCAGCAGCGCCGACAGGGTCATGGGCACCATATATTTT
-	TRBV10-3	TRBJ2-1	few	CAIALSGYNEQFF	TGTGCCATCGCTCTGTCCGGTTACAATGAGCAGTTCTTC
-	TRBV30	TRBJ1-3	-	CAWTLGPPDTIYF	TGTGCCTGGACCCTGGGACCTCCGGACACCATATATTTT
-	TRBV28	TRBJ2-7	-	CASSLSGARRQYF	TGTGCCAGCAGCCTATCAGGGGCCCGAAGGCAGTACTTC
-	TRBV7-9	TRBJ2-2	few	CASSFNRDTGELFF	TGTGCCAGCAGCTTTAACAGGGACACCGGGGAGCTGTTTTTT
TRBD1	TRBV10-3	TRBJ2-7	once	CAIRADRGFYEQYF	TGTGCCATCAGGGCGGACAGGGGGTTTTACGAGCAGTACTTC
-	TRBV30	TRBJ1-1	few	CAWSAGPSPGDEAFF	TGTGCCTGGAGTGCCGGGCCCTCGCCAGGAGATGAAGCTTTCTTT
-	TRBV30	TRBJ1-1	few	CAWRMTAYTEAFF	TGTGCCTGGAGGATGACAGCCTACACTGAAGCTTTCTTT
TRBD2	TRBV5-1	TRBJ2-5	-	CASSGGLRETQYF	TGCGCCAGCAGCGGGGGACTACGGGAGACCCAGTACTTC
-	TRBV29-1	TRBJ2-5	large	CSVVRGNQETQYF	TGCAGCGTTGTGCGGGGTAACCAAGAGACCCAGTACTTC
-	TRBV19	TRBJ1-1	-	CASSPRAEYFYAEAFF	TGTGCCAGTAGCCCCCGGGCAGAATACTTTTACGCTGAAGCTTTCTTT
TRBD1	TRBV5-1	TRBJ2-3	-	CTSSRGDRGGGTDTQYF	TGCACCAGCAGCAGAGGGGACAGGGGAGGTGGCACAGATACGCAGTATTTT
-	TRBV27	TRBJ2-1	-	CTSSLDANEQFF	TGTACCAGCAGCTTAGATGCCAATGAGCAGTTCTTC
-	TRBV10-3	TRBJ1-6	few	CAISESGGRTGSPLHF	TGTGCCATCAGTGAGTCGGGAGGGAGAACGGGGTCACCCCTCCACTTT
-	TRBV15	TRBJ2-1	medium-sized	CATSRVNGPDEQFF	TGTGCCACCAGCAGAGTTAACGGGCCCGATGAGCAGTTCTTC
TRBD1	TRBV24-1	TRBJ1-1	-	CATSRGQGSTEAFF	TGTGCCACCAGCCGGGGACAGGGGAGCACTGAAGCTTTCTTT
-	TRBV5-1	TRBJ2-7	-	CASSLEQGISYEQYF	TGCGCCAGCAGCTTGGAACAGGGAATATCCTACGAGCAGTACTTC
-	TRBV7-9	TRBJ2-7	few	CASSLVRGAYHEQYF	TGTGCCAGCAGCTTAGTCAGGGGCGCGTACCACGAGCAGTACTTC
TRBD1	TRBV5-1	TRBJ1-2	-	CASSLGDRTQNYGYTF	TGCGCCAGCAGCTTGGGGGACAGGACACAGAACTATGGCTACACCTTC
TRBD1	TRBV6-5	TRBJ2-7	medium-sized	CASSYTLTGGAWEQYF	TGTGCCAGCAGTTACACCCTGACAGGGGGGGCCTGGGAGCAGTACTTC
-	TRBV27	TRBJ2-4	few	CASSLKGGENIQYF	TGTGCCAGCAGTTTAAAAGGTGGCGAAAACATTCAGTACTTC
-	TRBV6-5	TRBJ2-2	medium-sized	CASSYSRGFGELFF	TGTGCCAGCAGTTACTCGAGAGGGTTCGGGGAGCTGTTTTTT
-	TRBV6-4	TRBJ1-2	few	CASTGDFYGYTF	TGTGCCAGCACGGGGGACTTCTATGGCTACACCTTC
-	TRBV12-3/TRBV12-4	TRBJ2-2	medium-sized	CASRGREDGELFF	TGTGCCAGCAGGGGCAGGGAAGACGGGGAGCTGTTTTTT
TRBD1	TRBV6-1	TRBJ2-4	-	CASKNIRDRQNIQYF	TGTGCCAGCAAAAATATTAGGGACAGGCAAAACATTCAGTACTTC
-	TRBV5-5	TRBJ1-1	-	CASSSTGKDTEAFF	TGTGCCAGCAGCTCCACAGGGAAGGACACTGAAGCTTTCTTT
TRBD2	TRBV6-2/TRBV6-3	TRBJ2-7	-	CASSLLSGSPYEQYF	TGTGCCAGCAGTCTACTTAGCGGGAGCCCCTACGAGCAGTACTTC
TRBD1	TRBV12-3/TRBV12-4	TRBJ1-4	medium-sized	CASSRGQGNEKLFF	TGTGCCAGCTCACGGGGACAGGGTAATGAAAAACTGTTTTTT
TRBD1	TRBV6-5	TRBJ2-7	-	CASRPPGTGGSYEQYF	TGTGCCAGCAGGCCACCGGGGACAGGGGGTTCCTACGAGCAGTACTTC
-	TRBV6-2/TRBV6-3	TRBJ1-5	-	CASSYSTIGQPQHF	TGTGCCAGCAGTTACTCGACAATCGGTCAGCCCCAGCATTTT
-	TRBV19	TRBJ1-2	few	CASSMARQELDYGYTF	TGTGCCAGTAGTATGGCTCGACAGGAGCTCGACTATGGCTACACCTTC
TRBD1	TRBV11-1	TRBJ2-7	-	CASSLGTATYEQYF	TGTGCCAGCAGCTTGGGGACAGCAACCTACGAGCAGTACTTC
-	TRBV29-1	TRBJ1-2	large	CSGGGANYGYTF	TGCAGCGGGGGGGGCGCCAACTATGGCTACACCTTC
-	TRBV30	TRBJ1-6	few	CAWSKETALLNSPLHF	TGTGCCTGGAGCAAAGAGACTGCCTTATTAAACTCACCCCTCCACTTT
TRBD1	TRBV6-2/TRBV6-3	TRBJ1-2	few	CASSSSGQGLGYTF	TGTGCCAGCAGTTCTTCCGGACAGGGTTTGGGCTACACCTTC
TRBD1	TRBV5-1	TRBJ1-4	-	CASSTQGAINEKLFF	TGCGCCAGCAGCACACAGGGGGCGATCAATGAAAAACTGTTTTTT
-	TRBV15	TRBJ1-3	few	CATSAIPGHTIYF	TGTGCCACCAGCGCTATCCCAGGGCACACCATATATTTT
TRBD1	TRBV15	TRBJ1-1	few	CATSPTPGQGTIRGTEAFF	TGTGCCACCAGCCCAACTCCCGGACAGGGGACTATTCGGGGCACTGAAGCTTTCTTT
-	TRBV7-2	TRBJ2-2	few	CASSPVVIADHMNTGELFF	TGTGCCAGCAGCCCAGTGGTGATAGCGGACCACATGAACACCGGGGAGCTGTTTTTT
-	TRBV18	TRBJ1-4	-	CASSPGGTNEKLFF	TGTGCCAGCTCACCAGGGGGAACTAATGAAAAACTGTTTTTT
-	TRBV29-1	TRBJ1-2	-	CSVTRSSNYGYTF	TGCAGCGTAACCAGAAGTTCCAACTATGGCTACACCTTC
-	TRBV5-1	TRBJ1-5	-	CASSLSGKRDQPQHF	TGCGCCAGCAGCTTATCAGGGAAGCGAGATCAGCCCCAGCATTTT
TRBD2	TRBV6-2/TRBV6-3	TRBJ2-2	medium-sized	CASSYSGGSGPGELFF	TGTGCCAGCAGTTACTCTGGCGGGAGCGGCCCCGGGGAGCTGTTTTTT
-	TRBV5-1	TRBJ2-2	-	CASSLVPIDTGELFF	TGCGCCAGCAGCTTGGTACCGATCGACACCGGGGAGCTGTTTTTT
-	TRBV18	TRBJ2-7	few	CASSRSRREEDEQYF	TGTGCCAGCTCACGATCCCGCAGAGAGGAAGACGAGCAGTACTTC
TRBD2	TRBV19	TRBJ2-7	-	CASTWRAGLSYEQYF	TGTGCCAGTACCTGGAGAGCGGGGCTATCCTACGAGCAGTACTTC
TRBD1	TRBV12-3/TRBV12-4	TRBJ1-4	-	CASSLDRGRFGEKLFF	TGTGCCAGCAGTTTGGACAGGGGGCGATTCGGTGAAAAACTGTTTTTT
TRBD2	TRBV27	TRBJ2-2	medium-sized	CASSFPGGAPGTGELFF	TGTGCCAGCAGTTTTCCCGGGGGGGCACCGGGCACCGGGGAGCTGTTTTTT
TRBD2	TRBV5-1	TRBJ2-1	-	CASGKTSVGPYPQFF	TGCGCCAGCGGAAAGACTAGCGTGGGGCCTTACCCGCAGTTCTTC
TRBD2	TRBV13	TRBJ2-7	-	CASSLAPGLAGVSEQYF	TGTGCCAGCAGCTTAGCCCCGGGACTAGCGGGAGTTAGCGAGCAGTACTTC